This T cell receptor beta chain originates from a study of Ad26.COV2.S vaccination and SARS-CoV-2 variants. Study in general: The study gave Ad26.COV2.S intramuscularly, once or twice 56 days apart.

Germline V gene sequence: CDR1 SGHRS, CDR2 YFSETQ. This CDR3 spans 16 amino acids. The ends lost 0 bases at V and 7 bases at J; junction bases unmatched: 10. This clone was observed a few times. Treatment here: some 19 received Ad26.COV2.S at low or high dose, single or two shots; several received placebo; per-sample allocation not given. All samples were drawn on day 63, counting from the first vaccine or placebo injection. Wuhan-strain spike was delivered by a replication-incompetent Ad26 vector. The table came from immunoSEQ multiplex PCR; TCRdb's copy has only in-frame clones and leaves some out. The sample contains 300,000 to 350,000 clones, roughly 86% of which appear only once.

The chain links TRBV5-1 to TRBJ2-3; TRBD2 matches at 8 bases. The source of this sequence is a person aged 18 to 59 who received the Ad26.COV2.S COVID-19 vaccine or a placebo. The specimen comprised peripheral blood, sampled in a trial of Ad26.COV2.S vaccine versus placebo. The CDR3 DNA sequence: TGCGCCAGCAGCTTGGGGTGGGCTAGCGGGTCAAATACGCAGTATTTT. This gives the protein CASSLGWASGSNTQYF.